This T cell receptor beta chain emerged from a study of OX40 agonist ivuxolimab in advanced cancers. Across the whole study: The drug used for patients, ivuxolimab, was an agonistic anti-OX40 (CD134) antibody. The eligibility criteria allowed prior anti-PD-1, anti-PD-L1 or anti-CTLA-4 therapy, and about 40% had some.

Assay: immunoSEQ multiplex PCR; the TCRdb copy retains only in-frame clones and omits some. The repertoire holds fewer than 55,000 clones, 87% seen once, with around 1.8% in the top ten. Germline V gene sequence: CDR1 SGHTA, CDR2 FQGNSA. Trimming shortened V by 1 base and J by 4 bases, and 10 bases separated the two germline ends. This CDR3 spans 14 amino acids. This chain links TRBV7-2 with TRBJ1-2; D unresolved. The sequence derives from an adult with an advanced solid tumor such as melanoma, head and neck, liver or kidney cancer. The sample was CD4+ or CD8+ T cells sorted from blood, taken in a trial of the OX40 agonist ivuxolimab. CDR3 sequence: CASSLGIPGYGYTF. The CDR3 bases are TGTGCCAGCAGCTTAGGTATTCCTGGCTATGGCTACACCTTC.